The 14 T cell receptor beta chains below come from one sample, sequenced in a study of a mutant IDH1 vaccine in newly diagnosed glioma. Time point indicated: week 47, end of study. In the vaccine, a single dose held 300 ug of the mutant IDH1 20-mer peptide, along with topical imiquimod. Assay used: immunoSEQ multiplex PCR; TCRdb lists only in-frame clones, some missing. The repertoire consists of some 57,000 clones, with roughly 72% occurring once and the leading ten covering about 4.9%. Their antigens remain unidentified. The sample consisted of PBMCs, taken from a glioma patient whose treatment included an IDH1 peptide vaccine. The source is a woman in her 40s with glioma. Some clones in this sample may be carry-over from other donors' samples.

The genes are TRBV20-1 and TRBJ2-3; a possible D gene is TRBD1 (5 bases). The CDR3 is 11 residues long. V dropped 5 bases and J dropped 4 bases, with 7 bases sitting between them. The V gene's germline CDR1 is DFQATT and CDR2 SNEGSKA (reference sequence). CDR3 sequence: CSAGASDTQYF. CDR3 bases: TGCAGTGCTGGGGCTTCAGATACGCAGTATTTT.

The chain joins TRBV4-3 to TRBJ2-7; 7 bases match TRBD2. CDR3 length: 14 residues. The V and J ends lost 1 base and 5 bases, in that order; junction bases with no gene match: 5. Germline lookup yields CDR1 LGHNA and CDR2 YSLEER. The CDR3 region is CASSQVLADNEQYF. CDR3 in DNA: TGCGCCAGCAGCCAAGTGCTAGCGGACAACGAGCAGTACTTC.

This chain joins TRBV30 and TRBJ2-7; the D gene is possibly TRBD2 (6 bases). Germline CDR1 reads GTSNPN; CDR2 reads SVGIG (reference sequence). The CDR3 sequence is 11 residues long. V was trimmed by 3 bases and J by 6 bases, leaving 9 bases between them. The CDR3: CAWSMGGEQYF. CDR3 DNA sequence: TGTGCCTGGAGCATGGGGGGCGAGCAGTACTTC.

This clone was seen only a few times. The chain combines TRBV6-5 with TRBJ1-4; D gene uncertain. The germline CDR1 and CDR2 sequences are MNHEY and SVGAGI. CDR3 length: 14 residues. Trimming cost V 6 bases and J 8 bases, with 16 bases left between them. The CDR3 sequence: CASSSGMNLEKLFF. In nucleotides, the CDR3 is TGTGCCAGCAGCTCCGGGATGAACCTAGAAAAACTGTTTTTT.

The V call is TRBV2, the J call TRBJ1-4; 9 nucleotides align to TRBD1. V lost 8 bases to trimming and J lost 8 bases; unmatched junction nucleotides: 9. There are 14 residues in the CDR3. Germline-derived CDR1 and CDR2 are SNHLY and FYNNEI. CDR3 protein: CASSPGTGREKLFF. In DNA form, the CDR3 reads TGTGCCAGCTCCCCCGGGACAGGGCGCGAAAAACTGTTTTTT.

Of note for this clone: One junction end does not reproduce the germline sequence, and a read error may be involved. The CDR3 region is CASSPWQGDSPLRF. The CDR3 DNA reads TGTGCCAGCTCACCATGGCAGGGTGATTCACCCCTCCGCTTT. This chain joins TRBV18 and TRBJ1-6; the D gene is possibly TRBD1 (5 bases). The CDR3 is 14 amino acids. Germline V gene lookup returns CDR1 KGHSH and CDR2 LQKENI.

This clone was observed a handful of times. CDR3 nucleotides: TGCGCCAGCAGAGGAGGGGCGGGGGCTTTCTTT. It is translated as CASRGGAGAFF. J is TRBJ1-1 and V is TRBV5-1; weak D call: TRBD1 (5 bases). The CDR3 contains 11 residues. The V gene lost 5 bases and the J gene lost 11 bases, with 13 bases spanning the gap. The germline V gene has CDR1 SGHRS and CDR2 YFSETQ.

The rearrangement joins TRBV18 to TRBJ1-1; 7 bases are shared with TRBD1. The junction had 3 bases not matched to a gene; V was cut back by 4 bases and J by 1 base. The CDR3 consists of 14 residues. Germline CDR1 is KGHSH and CDR2 is LQKENI. In DNA, the CDR3 is TGTGCCAGCTCACGGGGACAGTCGAACACTGAAGCTTTCTTT. It is translated as CASSRGQSNTEAFF.

V gene TRBV6-5 combines with J gene TRBJ2-1; D possibly corresponds to TRBD1 (6 bases). CDR3 length: 14 amino acids. From germline, CDR1 is MNHEY and CDR2 SVGAGI. Trimming left V 7 bases short and J 1 base short, with 11 bases between. The CDR3 region has the DNA TGTGCCAGCACCCTCAGGGGATCCTACAATGAGCAGTTCTTC. Translation gives CASTLRGSYNEQFF.

The V gene is TRBV10-3, the J gene TRBJ2-3; D gene unclear. Germline V gives CDR1 ENHRY, CDR2 SYGVKD. The V end lost 2 bases, the J end lost 0 bases, and 9 bases lay between the germline ends. The CDR3 runs 15 residues. The CDR3 here is CAISEGQPSTDTQYF. The CDR3 coding sequence is TGTGCCATCAGTGAGGGGCAACCTAGCACAGATACGCAGTATTTT.

This chain uses TRBV5-1 with TRBJ2-2, with D unclear. This CDR3 region has 17 residues. Trimming took 0 bases from V and 0 from J, leaving 12 bases between them. Germline V gene data show CDR1 as SGHRS and CDR2 as YFSETQ. The DNA for the CDR3 is TGCGCCAGCAGCTTGGGGCGCCAAGCGACGAACACCGGGGAGCTGTTTTTT. Amino acids: CASSLGRQATNTGELFF.

The chain links TRBV7-9 to TRBJ1-6; no clear D. The V and J ends lost 5 bases and 1 base respectively, with 12 bases between them. The CDR3 has 16 amino acids. Germline V gene lookup returns CDR1 SEHNR and CDR2 FQNEAQ (reference sequence). Written as DNA, the CDR3 is TGTGCCAGCAGCCGTACTACGGTTTCCTATAATTCACCCCTCCACTTT. Translated, it gives CASSRTTVSYNSPLHF.

The gene calls are TRBV4-2 and TRBJ2-2, with TRBD2 matching 7 bases. J lost 3 bases, V lost 1 base, and 2 bases had no gene match. The germline CDR1 and CDR2 sequences are LGHNA and YNFKEQ. The CDR3 length is 15 residues. Here the CDR3 reads CASSQARGDTGELFF. Here the CDR3 DNA reads TGTGCCAGCAGCCAAGCACGGGGGGACACCGGGGAGCTGTTTTTT.

CDR3 coding DNA: TGTGCCAGCAATGAGGCAGGGGCGCAAGGCGGGGAGCTGTTTTTT. It encodes CASNEAGAQGGELFF. The V call is TRBV13, the J call TRBJ2-2, with a possible D match to TRBD1 (6 bases). The CDR3 is 15 amino acids. The germline V gene encodes CDR1 PRHDT and CDR2 FYEKMQ (reference sequence). Trimming left V 7 bases short and J 7 bases short, with 19 bases between.